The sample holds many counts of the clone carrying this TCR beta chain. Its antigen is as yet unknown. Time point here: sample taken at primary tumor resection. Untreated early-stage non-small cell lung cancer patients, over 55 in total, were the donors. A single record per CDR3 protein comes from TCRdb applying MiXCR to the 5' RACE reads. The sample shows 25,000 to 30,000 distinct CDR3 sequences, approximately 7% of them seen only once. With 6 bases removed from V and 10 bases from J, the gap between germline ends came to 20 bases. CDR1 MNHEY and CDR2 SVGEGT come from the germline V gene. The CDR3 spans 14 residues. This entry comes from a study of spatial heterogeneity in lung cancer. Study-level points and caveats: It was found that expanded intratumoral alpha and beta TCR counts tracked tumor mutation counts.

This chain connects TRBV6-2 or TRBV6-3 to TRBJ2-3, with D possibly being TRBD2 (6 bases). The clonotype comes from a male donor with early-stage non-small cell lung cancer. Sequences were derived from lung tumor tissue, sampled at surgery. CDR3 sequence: CASRSETSSFSQYF. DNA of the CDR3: TGTGCCAGCAGGTCGGAGACTAGTTCTTTTTCGCAGTATTTT.